These 28 T cell receptor beta chains share one sample of origin, sequenced in a study of T cells in localized non-small cell lung cancer. Clones were sequenced by immunoSEQ multiplex PCR, and TCRdb holds only the in-frame ones, with some missing. In the table there are over 20,000 clones, approximately 86% of which are singletons. Sequencing was performed on peripheral blood, taken before any cancer treatment. Receptors were obtained from a female donor over 55 with stage I lung adenocarcinoma.

The chain couples TRBV6-1 to TRBJ1-5; D not resolved. The germline V and J ends were trimmed by 3 bases and 7 bases, with 7 bases remaining between them. This CDR3 region has 12 residues. The germline CDR1 and CDR2 sequences are MNHNS and SASEGT. CDR3 region: CASSDAKQPQHF. The CDR3 coding sequence is TGTGCCAGCAGTGACGCAAAACAGCCCCAGCATTTT.

The rearrangement joins TRBV2 to TRBJ2-2; 9 bases match TRBD1. Unmatched junction bases numbered 3, after V lost 4 bases and J lost 0 bases. This CDR3 region has 16 residues. Germline V gives CDR1 SNHLY, CDR2 FYNNEI. The CDR3 region is CASSVGQGPNTGELFF. CDR3 nucleotide sequence: TGTGCCAGCAGTGTGGGACAGGGTCCGAACACCGGGGAGCTGTTTTTT.

This clone was observed once. This sequence joins TRBV19 and TRBJ2-4; tentative D call: TRBD2 (7 bases). V was clipped by 6 bases and J by 8 bases, with 17 bases between them. Germline V gene data show CDR1 as LNHDA and CDR2 as SQIVND (reference sequence). The CDR3 is 14 amino acids. CDR3 nucleotide sequence: TGTGCCAGTAGAGTGTTTTCGGGGGGCGACATTCAGTACTTC. Translating gives CASRVFSGGDIQYF.

Only one count was recorded for this clone. The chain carries TRBV2 and TRBJ1-1; no firm D call. Trimming took 7 bases from V and 1 from J, leaving 10 bases between them. Germline V gives CDR1 SNHLY, CDR2 FYNNEI. This CDR3 spans 13 amino acids. CDR3 sequence (DNA): TGTGCCAGCATTAACAGTTGGAACACTGAAGCTTTCTTT. Its protein product is CASINSWNTEAFF.

The chain uses TRBV27 and TRBJ2-3; D gene ambiguous. The CDR3 extends over 14 amino acids. Between the trimmed V and J ends, which lost 2 bases and 2 bases, there was a span of 8 bases. Looked up from germline, CDR1 is MNHEY and CDR2 is SMNVEV (reference sequence). The CDR3, as DNA: TGTGCCAGCAGTTTAAAAGTCCACACAGATACGCAGTATTTT. This translates into CASSLKVHTDTQYF.

The CDR3 here is CASGRRGPSGLGYTF. CDR3 in DNA: TGTGCTAGTGGCCGACGCGGGCCCTCCGGTCTAGGCTACACCTTC. This chain links TRBV12-5 with TRBJ1-2; D is unclear. The germline CDR1 and CDR2 sequences are LGHNT and FRNRAP. The V end lost 6 bases, the J end lost 8 bases, and 22 bases lay between the germline ends. This CDR3 region has 15 residues.

This clone was counted only a few times. The chain links TRBV28 to TRBJ1-1; D is possibly TRBD1 (5 bases). Deletions cut 6 bases from V and 8 bases from J, with 13 bases between. CDR3 length equals 12 residues. In germline, CDR1 is MDHEN, CDR2 SYDVKM. The CDR3 reads CASRVPGREAFF. In DNA form, the CDR3 reads TGTGCCAGCAGGGTGCCGGGACGAGAAGCTTTCTTT.

This clone was observed a few times. The V gene is TRBV10-2, the J gene TRBJ2-7, with 10 bases aligning to TRBD2. Germline loops: CDR1 WSHSY, CDR2 SAAADI. With 2 bases clipped from V and 1 base from J, the junction kept 8 bases outside the gene matches. This CDR3 contains 17 residues. In nucleotides, the CDR3 is TGCGCCAGCAGTGAGCCCAAGGGGACTAGCGCTTCCTACGAGCAGTACTTC. Translated: CASSEPKGTSASYEQYF.

The sample holds one count of this clone. The chain carries TRBV7-2 and TRBJ2-1; tentatively, D is TRBD1 (5 bases). The CDR3 is made up of 17 amino acids. The germline CDR1 and CDR2 sequences are SGHTA and FQGNSA. V was trimmed by 6 bases and J by 8 bases, leaving 26 bases between them. CDR3: CASSPGQALDLLYEQFF. In nucleotides, the CDR3 is TGTGCCAGCAGTCCAGGGCAGGCCTTAGACCTCCTCTATGAGCAGTTCTTC.

V usage is TRBV6-6 and J usage is TRBJ2-7; 9 bases line up with TRBD1. This CDR3 contains 14 residues. CDR1 is MNHNY and CDR2 is SVGAGI in the germline V gene (reference sequence). V lost 7 bases to trimming and J lost 2 bases; unmatched junction nucleotides: 6. CDR3 in amino acids: CASKPGQGPYEQYF. The CDR3, as DNA: TGTGCCAGCAAACCGGGACAGGGTCCCTACGAGCAGTACTTC.

The chain carries TRBV5-6 and TRBJ2-7, with 13 bases fitting TRBD2. With V trimmed by 4 bases and J by 7 bases, 14 bases remained unmatched. Germline assignment: CDR1 SGHDT and CDR2 YYEEEE. There are 17 residues in the CDR3. The CDR3: CASSETGLAGDRREQYF. For the CDR3, the DNA is TGTGCCAGCAGCGAAACTGGACTAGCGGGAGACCGACGGGAGCAGTACTTC.

The genes are TRBV27 and TRBJ2-2; 12 bases are shared with TRBD2. With V trimmed by 5 bases and J by 7 bases, 17 bases remained unmatched. The CDR3 contains 19 residues. Germline CDR1 reads MNHEY; CDR2 reads SMNVEV (reference sequence). The CDR3 reads CASSPPSLRTSGISGELFF. As DNA, the CDR3 is TGTGCCAGCAGTCCACCGTCCTTGAGGACTAGCGGGATCAGCGGGGAGCTGTTTTTT.

The chain has TRBV5-4 and TRBJ2-1, with D possibly being TRBD2 (5 bases). Germline V lookup: CDR1 SGHNT, CDR2 YYREEE (reference sequence). V dropped 4 bases and J dropped 3 bases, with 14 bases sitting between them. The CDR3 loop spans 15 amino acids. The DNA for the CDR3 is TGTGCCAGCAGCCTAGATAGAGGAGGCTACAATGAGCAGTTCTTC. Residues: CASSLDRGGYNEQFF.

V is TRBV2 and J is TRBJ2-5; D ambiguous. This CDR3 comprises 12 residues. V was shortened by 5 bases and J by 5 bases, with 9 bases between the two germline ends. Germline V gene lookup returns CDR1 SNHLY and CDR2 FYNNEI. In DNA, the CDR3 is TGTGCCAGCAGTTCTAATACGGAGACCCAGTACTTC. Its translation: CASSSNTETQYF.

J is TRBJ1-5 and V is TRBV7-2; TRBD1 is a possible D gene (5 bases). Germline V gene data show CDR1 as SGHTA and CDR2 as FQGNSA. Trimming cost V 4 bases and J 2 bases, with 9 bases left between them. CDR3 size: 14 residues. CDR3 loop: CASSSRGGNQPQHF. In nucleotides, the CDR3 is TGTGCCAGCAGCTCCCGGGGCGGCAATCAGCCCCAGCATTTT.

This sequence joins TRBV10-3 and TRBJ1-1, with 11 bases lining up with TRBD1. The CDR3 covers 16 residues. Germline CDR1 is ENHRY and CDR2 is SYGVKD. V lost 4 bases, J lost 5 bases, and 9 bases stayed unmatched. The CDR3 sequence: CAISAGQGAAGTEAFF. Written as DNA, the CDR3 is TGTGCCATCAGTGCCGGACAGGGGGCGGCCGGGACTGAAGCTTTCTTT.

The chain couples TRBV4-1 to TRBJ1-5; 9 nucleotides match TRBD1. V gave up 6 bases and J gave up 6 bases; unmatched junction bases: 15. Germline V gives CDR1 MGHRA, CDR2 YSYEKL. The CDR3 runs to 17 residues. The CDR3 DNA sequence: TGCGCCAGCAGTCGAAAGGGGACGGGACAGGGCGGTCAGCCCCAGCATTTT. This translates into CASSRKGTGQGGQPQHF.

V and J are TRBV30 and TRBJ2-7, with TRBD1 matching 7 bases. This CDR3 contains 12 residues. The J segment lost 3 bases and the V segment lost 3 bases, leaving 2 bases of the junction unmatched. Germline CDR1 GTSNPN, CDR2 SVGIG (reference sequence). The CDR3 reads CAWSDRVYEQYF. The CDR3 DNA is TGTGCCTGGAGCGACAGGGTCTACGAGCAGTACTTC. Combining the CDR3 with reference TRBV30 and TRBJ2-7 gives the whole variable domain SQTIHQWPATLVQPVGSPLSLECTVEGTSNPNLYWYRQAAGRGLQLLFYSVGIGQISSEVPQNLSASRPQDRQFILSSKKLLLSDSGFYLCAWSDRVYEQYFGPGTRLTVT.

The rearrangement uses TRBV6-5 and TRBJ1-3, with a tentative D call TRBD1 (5 bases). Germline assignment: CDR1 MNHEY and CDR2 SVGAGI. V lost 0 bases to trimming and J lost 4 bases, with 13 bases between them. There are 16 residues in the CDR3. The CDR3 is CASSYSTGRGGNTIYF. The DNA for the CDR3 is TGTGCCAGCAGTTACTCGACTGGCCGGGGGGGAAACACCATATATTTT.

The chain is built from TRBV7-9 and TRBJ2-5; D ambiguous. The closer fit of TRBJ2-7 to the DNA end suggests the J call may be wrong. The CDR3 length is 12 residues. Germline loops: CDR1 SEHNR, CDR2 FQNEAQ (reference sequence). The DNA of the CDR3 is TGTGCCAGCAGCTTAGGAACCTACGAGCAGTACTTC. Protein sequence: CASSLGTYEQYF.

The rearrangement joins TRBV21-1 to TRBJ2-7; the table's D gene call, TRBD1, was not cross checked with the DNA. TRBV21-1 constitutes a pseudogene. The CDR3 contains 15 residues. CDR3 in amino acids: CASSKEDRGPYEQYF. The CDR3 DNA reads as TGTGCCAGCAGCAAAGAGGACAGGGGCCCCTACGAGCAGTACTTC.

The CDR3 bases are TGTGCCAGCAGCGCTGGGGGTTTCTCTGGAAACACCATATATTTT. This encodes CASSAGGFSGNTIYF. The chain joins TRBV9 to TRBJ1-3; D might be TRBD1 (5 bases). CDR1 is SGDLS and CDR2 is YYNGEE in the germline V gene. This CDR3 is 15 amino acids long. V was trimmed by 3 bases and J by 0 bases, leaving 10 bases between them.

This chain links TRBV5-1 with TRBJ2-3, with 7 bases lining up with TRBD1. The CDR3 runs to 15 residues. Germline V CDR1 and CDR2: SGHRS, YFSETQ. With V trimmed by 1 base and J by 0 bases, 2 bases remained unmatched. This CDR3 reads CASSLLGQSTDTQYF. The CDR3 nucleotides read TGCGCCAGCAGCTTGTTGGGACAGAGCACAGATACGCAGTATTTT.

V usage is TRBV2 and J usage is TRBJ1-1; D is unclear. Germline V gene sequence: CDR1 SNHLY, CDR2 FYNNEI. Trimming removed 11 bases at V and 7 bases at J, with 11 bases between. CDR3 length: 10 amino acids. This CDR3 reads CAVSIGEAFF. The CDR3, as DNA: TGTGCCGTAAGTATCGGTGAAGCTTTCTTT.

A single count supports this clone. The rearrangement joins TRBV25-1 to TRBJ1-1, with D possibly TRBD1 on 5 matching bases. This CDR3 comprises 14 residues. The germline CDR1 and CDR2 sequences are MGHDK and SYGVNS. Trimming removed 3 bases at V and 0 bases at J, with 8 bases between. CDR3 sequence: CASSEAGVNTEAFF. The CDR3, as DNA: TGTGCCAGCAGTGAGGCGGGGGTGAACACTGAAGCTTTCTTT. The full variable domain, rest sourced from reference TRBV25-1 and TRBJ1-1, is EADIYQTPRYLVIGTGKKITLECSQTMGHDKMYWYQQDPGMELHLIHYSYGVNSTEKGDLSSESTVSRIRTEHFPLTLESARPSHTSQYLCASSEAGVNTEAFFGQGTRLTVV.

The J gene is TRBJ1-1, the V gene TRBV11-2; 8 positions agree with TRBD1. The CDR3 runs 18 residues. The J segment lost 5 bases and the V segment lost 4 bases, leaving 18 bases of the junction unmatched. In germline, CDR1 is SGHAT, CDR2 FQNNGV. The CDR3 DNA follows: TGTGCCAGCAGCTCAATATACAGGGGGATTAGTTCAAATACTGAAGCTTTCTTT. This codes for CASSSIYRGISSNTEAFF.

V and J are TRBV11-2 and TRBJ1-2; unclear D gene. Trimming removed 4 bases at V and 4 bases at J, with 13 bases between. This CDR3 has 14 residues. The germline V gene has CDR1 SGHAT and CDR2 FQNNGV. The CDR3 DNA reads as TGTGCCAGCAGCTCTCCGGACGGCGTCTATGGCTACACCTTC. Translation gives CASSSPDGVYGYTF.

This clone was recorded once. The chain links TRBV29-1 to TRBJ2-7; the match to TRBD2 covers 7 bases. V was pared by 3 bases and J by 5 bases, with 4 bases of the junction left unmatched. CDR1 SQVTM and CDR2 ANQGSEA come from the germline V gene. The CDR3 length is 12 residues. CDR3 in DNA: TGCAGCGTTGACTGGGGGGGTCACGAGCAGTACTTC. Protein sequence: CSVDWGGHEQYF.